This TCR beta chain originates from a study of blood T cells in healthy people across ages. A second PCR of about 7 to 12 cycles used a sample-barcoded 5' primer and a J-beta primer mix. MiXCR, run by TCRdb on the 5' RACE reads, gives a single entry per CDR3 protein. The sample shows 1.5 million to 2 million distinct CDR3 sequences, about 50% of them seen only once. Germline V lookup: CDR1 DFQATT, CDR2 SNEGSKA (reference sequence). Trimming cost V 6 bases and J 0 bases, with 18 bases left between them. The CDR3 spans 15 residues. In this sample, this clonotype turned up a few times. PBMCs were isolated at a quantity of at least 6.5 million per sample. Total RNA, at least 5.5 micrograms per sample, was extracted from PBMCs.

The gene calls are TRBV20-1 and TRBJ2-7; tentatively, D is TRBD2 (5 bases). The specimen sequenced was blood. This receptor was taken from a woman in her forties in good health. The CDR3 spells CSAGAERTSSYEQYF. In DNA, the CDR3 is TGCAGTGCCGGAGCTGAGCGGACCAGCTCCTACGAGCAGTACTTC.